The clone carrying this T cell receptor beta chain was counted between two and nine times. The source of the sample is a study of CD8+ T cells in alopecia areata. Study-level background: Those treated were given oral tofacitinib at 5 to 10 mg twice daily.

cDNA prepared by RNA extraction and subsequent reverse transcription served as the template for sequencing. Clones were sequenced by immunoSEQ multiplex PCR, and TCRdb holds only the in-frame ones, with some missing. The repertoire consists of 150,000 to 190,000 clones, with 40% to 60% occurring once and the leading ten covering just under 20%. As part of sample collection, lesional scalp punch biopsies and peripheral blood were taken from alopecia areata patients. Germline loops: CDR1 SQVTM, CDR2 ANQGSEA. V lost 4 bases and J lost 6, with 15 bases in between. The CDR3 length is 13 residues. This TCR derives from a human donor with alopecia areata. The starting material was CD8+ T cells sorted from blood, obtained at week 0. This chain connects TRBV29-1 to TRBJ1-1; D is undetermined. CDR3 amino acids: CSVVGGSSAEAFF. CDR3 coding DNA: TGCAGCGTTGTTGGCGGATCTAGTGCTGAAGCTTTCTTT.